This T cell receptor beta chain was captured in a study of blood T cell repertoires in COVID-19. Some clones are missing from TCRdb's copy, which holds only in-frame ones; the method was immunoSEQ multiplex PCR. The table has approximately 170,000 clones, under 90% seen once. The CDR3 runs 14 residues. Per germline, CDR1 KGHSH and CDR2 LQKENI. With 2 bases removed from V and 5 bases from J, the gap between germline ends came to 12 bases. Enrollees, about 18 to 90 years old, lived in fewer than 25 US areas. The TCR sequence derives from a man aged 45 to 65 who had recovered from COVID-19. The V and J genes are TRBV18 and TRBJ1-1; D possibly corresponds to TRBD1 (6 bases). Sequencing was done on a sample of PBMCs or T cells enriched from blood (not recorded which). As DNA, the CDR3 is TGTGCCAGCTCACCATTTACAGGGAAGACTGAAGCTTTCTTT. It translates to CASSPFTGKTEAFF.